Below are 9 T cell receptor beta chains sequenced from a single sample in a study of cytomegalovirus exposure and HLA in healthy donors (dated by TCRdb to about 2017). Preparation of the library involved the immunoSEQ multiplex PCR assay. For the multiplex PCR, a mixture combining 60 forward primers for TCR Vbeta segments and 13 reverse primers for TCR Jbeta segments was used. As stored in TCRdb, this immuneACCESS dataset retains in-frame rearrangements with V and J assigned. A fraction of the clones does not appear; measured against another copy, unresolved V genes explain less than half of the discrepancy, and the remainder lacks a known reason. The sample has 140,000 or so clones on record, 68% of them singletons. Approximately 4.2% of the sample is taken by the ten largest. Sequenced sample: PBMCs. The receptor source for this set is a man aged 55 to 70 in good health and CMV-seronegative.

In DNA form, the CDR3 reads TGTGCCATCAGTCAAGCGATTTCTAGCGGGAGAGTTCCCTACGAGCAGTACTTC. It specifies CAISQAISSGRVPYEQYF. The V gene is TRBV10-3, the J gene TRBJ2-7, with TRBD2 identical over 10 bases. The germline V gene has CDR1 ENHRY and CDR2 SYGVKD. The CDR3 covers 18 residues. Germline trimming cut 5 bases from V and 2 bases from J; bases unmatched to any gene: 15.

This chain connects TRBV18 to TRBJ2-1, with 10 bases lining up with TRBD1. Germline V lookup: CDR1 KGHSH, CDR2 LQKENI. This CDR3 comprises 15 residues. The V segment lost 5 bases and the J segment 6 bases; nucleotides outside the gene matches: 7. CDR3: CASSRGQGTFNEQFF. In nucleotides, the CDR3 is TGTGCCAGCTCAAGGGGACAGGGGACTTTCAATGAGCAGTTCTTC. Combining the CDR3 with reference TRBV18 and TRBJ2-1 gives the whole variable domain NAGVMQNPRHLVRRRGQEARLRCSPMKGHSHVYWYRQLPEEGLKFMVYLQKENIIDESGMPKERFSAEFPKEGPSILRIQQVVRGDSAAYFCASSRGQGTFNEQFFGPGTRLTVL.

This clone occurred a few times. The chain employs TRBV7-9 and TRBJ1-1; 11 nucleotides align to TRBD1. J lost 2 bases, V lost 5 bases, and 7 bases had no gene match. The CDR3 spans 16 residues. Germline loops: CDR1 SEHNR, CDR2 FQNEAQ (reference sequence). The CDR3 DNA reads TGTGCCAGCAGCATGGGACAGGGGGAAAGTAACACTGAAGCTTTCTTT. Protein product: CASSMGQGESNTEAFF. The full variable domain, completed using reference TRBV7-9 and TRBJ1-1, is DTGVSQNPRHKITKRGQNVTFRCDPISEHNRLYWYRQTLGQGPEFLTYFQNEAQLEKSRLLSDRFSAERPKGSFSTLEIQRTEQGDSAMYLCASSMGQGESNTEAFFGQGTRLTVV.

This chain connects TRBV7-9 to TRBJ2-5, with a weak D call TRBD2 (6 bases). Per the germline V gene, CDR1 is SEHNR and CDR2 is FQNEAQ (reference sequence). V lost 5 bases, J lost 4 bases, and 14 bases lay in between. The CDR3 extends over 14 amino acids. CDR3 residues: CASSPSARGETQYF. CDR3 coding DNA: TGTGCCAGCAGCCCCTCGGCGCGGGGAGAGACCCAGTACTTC.

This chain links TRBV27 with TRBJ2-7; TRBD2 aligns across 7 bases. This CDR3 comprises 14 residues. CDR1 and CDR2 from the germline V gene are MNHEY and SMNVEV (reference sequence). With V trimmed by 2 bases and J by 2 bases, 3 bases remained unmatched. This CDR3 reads CASSLREATYEQYF. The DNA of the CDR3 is TGTGCCAGCAGTTTACGGGAGGCCACCTACGAGCAGTACTTC.

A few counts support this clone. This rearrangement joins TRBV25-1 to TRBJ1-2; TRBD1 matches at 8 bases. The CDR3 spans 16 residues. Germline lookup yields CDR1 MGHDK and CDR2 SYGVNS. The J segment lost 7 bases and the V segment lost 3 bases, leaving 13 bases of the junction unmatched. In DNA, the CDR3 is TGTGCCAGCAGTGACTTAACCCCAGGGGGCGGCACTGGCTACACCTTC. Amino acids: CASSDLTPGGGTGYTF.

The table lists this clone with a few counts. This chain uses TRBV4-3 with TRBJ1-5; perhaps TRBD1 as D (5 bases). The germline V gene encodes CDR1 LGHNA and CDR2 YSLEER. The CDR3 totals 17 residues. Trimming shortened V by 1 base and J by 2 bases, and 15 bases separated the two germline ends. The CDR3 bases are TGCGCCAGCAGCCAAGGCCCCGGGGGGTTTGGCAATCAGCCCCAGCATTTT. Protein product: CASSQGPGGFGNQPQHF.

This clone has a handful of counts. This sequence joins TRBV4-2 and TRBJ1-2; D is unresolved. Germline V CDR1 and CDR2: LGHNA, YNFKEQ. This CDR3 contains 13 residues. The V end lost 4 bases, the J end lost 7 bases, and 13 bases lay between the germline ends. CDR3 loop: CASSRDVLLGYTF. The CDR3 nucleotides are TGTGCCAGCAGCCGAGACGTTCTCCTTGGCTACACCTTC.

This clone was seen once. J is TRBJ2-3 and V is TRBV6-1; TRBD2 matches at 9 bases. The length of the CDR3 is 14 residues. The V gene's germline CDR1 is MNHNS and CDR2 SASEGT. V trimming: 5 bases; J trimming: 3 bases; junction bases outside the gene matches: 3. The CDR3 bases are TGTGCCAGCAGTTTAGCGGGAGCGACAGATACGCAGTATTTT. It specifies CASSLAGATDTQYF.